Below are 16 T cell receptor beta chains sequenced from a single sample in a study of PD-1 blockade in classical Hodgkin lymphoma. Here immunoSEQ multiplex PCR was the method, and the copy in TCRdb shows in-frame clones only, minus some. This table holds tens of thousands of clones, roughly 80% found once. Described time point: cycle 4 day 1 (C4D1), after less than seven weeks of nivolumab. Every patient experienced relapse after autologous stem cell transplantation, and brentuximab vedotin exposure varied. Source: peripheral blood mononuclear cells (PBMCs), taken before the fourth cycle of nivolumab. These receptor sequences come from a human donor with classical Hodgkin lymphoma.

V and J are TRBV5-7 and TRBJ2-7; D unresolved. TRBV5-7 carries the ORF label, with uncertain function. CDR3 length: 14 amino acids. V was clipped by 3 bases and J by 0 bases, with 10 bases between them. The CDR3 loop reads CASSWPGFSYEQYF. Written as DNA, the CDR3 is TGTGCCAGCAGCTGGCCAGGCTTCTCCTACGAGCAGTACTTC.

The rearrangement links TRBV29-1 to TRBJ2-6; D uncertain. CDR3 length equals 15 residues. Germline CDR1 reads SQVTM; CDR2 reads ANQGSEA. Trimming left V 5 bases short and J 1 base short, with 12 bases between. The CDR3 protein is CSVRRGLSGANVLTF. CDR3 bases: TGCAGCGTTCGTCGAGGTCTTTCTGGGGCCAACGTCCTGACTTTC.

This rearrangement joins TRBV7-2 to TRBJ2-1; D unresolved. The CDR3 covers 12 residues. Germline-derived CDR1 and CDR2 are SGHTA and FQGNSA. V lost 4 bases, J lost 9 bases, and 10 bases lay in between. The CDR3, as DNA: TGTGCCAGCAGCTGGTTGACGGGTGAGCAGTTCTTC. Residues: CASSWLTGEQFF. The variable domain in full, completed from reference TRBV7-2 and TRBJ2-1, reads GAGVSQSPSNKVTEKGKDVELRCDPISGHTALYWYRQSLGQGLEFLIYFQGNSAPDKSGLPSDRFSAERTGGSVSTLTIQRTQQEDSAVYLCASSWLTGEQFFGPGTRLTVL.

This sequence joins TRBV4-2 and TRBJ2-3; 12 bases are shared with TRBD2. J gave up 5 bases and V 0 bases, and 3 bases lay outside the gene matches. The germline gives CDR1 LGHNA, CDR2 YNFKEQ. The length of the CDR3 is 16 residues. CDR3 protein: CASSQETSGRKDTQYF. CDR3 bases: TGTGCCAGCAGCCAAGAGACTAGCGGGAGAAAAGATACGCAGTATTTT.

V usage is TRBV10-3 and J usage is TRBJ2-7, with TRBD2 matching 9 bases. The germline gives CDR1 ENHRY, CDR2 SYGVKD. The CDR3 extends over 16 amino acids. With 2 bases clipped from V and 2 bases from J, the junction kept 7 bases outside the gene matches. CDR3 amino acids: CAISESSGRRTYEQYF. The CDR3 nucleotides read TGTGCCATCAGTGAGAGTAGCGGGAGAAGAACCTACGAGCAGTACTTC.

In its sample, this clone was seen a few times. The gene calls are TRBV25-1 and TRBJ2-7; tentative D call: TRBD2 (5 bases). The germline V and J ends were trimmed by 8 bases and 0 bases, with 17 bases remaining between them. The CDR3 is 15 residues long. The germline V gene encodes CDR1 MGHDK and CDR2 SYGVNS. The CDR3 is CASLRRRRSSYEQYF. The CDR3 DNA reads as TGTGCCAGCCTACGGAGGCGGAGGAGCTCCTACGAGCAGTACTTC.

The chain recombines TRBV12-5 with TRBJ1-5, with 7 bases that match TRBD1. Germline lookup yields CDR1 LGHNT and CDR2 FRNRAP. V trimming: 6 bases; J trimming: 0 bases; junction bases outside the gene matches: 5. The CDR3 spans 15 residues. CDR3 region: CASGATGNSNQPQHF. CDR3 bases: TGTGCTAGTGGGGCGACAGGGAATAGCAATCAGCCCCAGCATTTT. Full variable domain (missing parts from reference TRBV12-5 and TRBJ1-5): DARVTQTPRHKVTEMGQEVTMRCQPILGHNTVFWYRQTMMQGLELLAYFRNRAPLDDSGMPKDRFSAEMPDATLATLKIQPSEPRDSAVYFCASGATGNSNQPQHFGDGTRLSIL.

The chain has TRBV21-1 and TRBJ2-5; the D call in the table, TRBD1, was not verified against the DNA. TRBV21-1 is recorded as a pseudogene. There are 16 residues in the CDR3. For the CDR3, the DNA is TGTGCCAGCAGCAAAAGGGCAGGGGGGTTACAAGAGACCCAGTACTTC. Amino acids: CASSKRAGGLQETQYF.

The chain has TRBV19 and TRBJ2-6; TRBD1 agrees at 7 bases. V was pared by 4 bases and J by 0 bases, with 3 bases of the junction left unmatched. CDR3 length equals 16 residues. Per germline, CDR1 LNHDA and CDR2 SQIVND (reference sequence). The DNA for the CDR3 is TGTGCCAGTAGTACTGGACAGGCCTCTGGGGCCAACGTCCTGACTTTC. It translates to CASSTGQASGANVLTF.

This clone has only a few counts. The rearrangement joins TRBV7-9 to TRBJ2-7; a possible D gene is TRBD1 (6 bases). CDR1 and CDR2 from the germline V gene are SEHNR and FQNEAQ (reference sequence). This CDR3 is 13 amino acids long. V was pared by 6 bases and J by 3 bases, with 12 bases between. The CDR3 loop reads CASRPQGIYEQYF. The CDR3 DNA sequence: TGTGCCAGCAGACCACAGGGTATCTACGAGCAGTACTTC.

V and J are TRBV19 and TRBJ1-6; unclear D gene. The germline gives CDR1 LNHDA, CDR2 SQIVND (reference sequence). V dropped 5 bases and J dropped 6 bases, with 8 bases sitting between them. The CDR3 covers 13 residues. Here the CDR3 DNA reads TGTGCCAGTAGTTCGACTGGTAATTCACCCCTCCACTTT. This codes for CASSSTGNSPLHF.

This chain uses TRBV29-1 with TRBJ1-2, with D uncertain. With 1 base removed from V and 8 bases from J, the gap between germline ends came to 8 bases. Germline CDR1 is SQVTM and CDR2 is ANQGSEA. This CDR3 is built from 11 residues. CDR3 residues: CSVEGLLGYTF. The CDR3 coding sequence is TGCAGCGTTGAAGGGTTACTCGGCTACACCTTC.

CDR3 bases: TGTGCCAGCTTCGATTCTAGCGGGACGAACACCGGGGAGCTGTTTTTT. Translated, it gives CASFDSSGTNTGELFF. The rearrangement uses TRBV19 and TRBJ2-2; 9 bases line up with TRBD2. Germline CDR1 and CDR2: LNHDA and SQIVND (reference sequence). CDR3 length: 16 residues. V trimming: 9 bases; J trimming: 0 bases; junction bases outside the gene matches: 8.

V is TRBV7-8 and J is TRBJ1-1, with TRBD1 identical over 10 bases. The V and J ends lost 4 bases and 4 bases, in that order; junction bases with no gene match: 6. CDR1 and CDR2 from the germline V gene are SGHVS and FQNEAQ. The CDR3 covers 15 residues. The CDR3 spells CASSSLGTGVTEAFF. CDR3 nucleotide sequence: TGTGCCAGCAGCTCTCTCGGGACAGGGGTCACTGAAGCTTTCTTT. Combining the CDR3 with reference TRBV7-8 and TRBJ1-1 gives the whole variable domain GAGVSQSPRYKVAKRGQDVALRCDPISGHVSLFWYQQALGQGPEFLTYFQNEAQLDKSGLPSDRFFAERPEGSVSTLKIQRTQQEDSAVYLCASSSLGTGVTEAFFGQGTRLTVV.

This chain's CDR3 is CSVEKLAGTGGEGGPYNEQFF. CDR3 bases: TGCAGCGTTGAGAAGTTGGCCGGGACAGGGGGTGAGGGAGGGCCTTACAATGAGCAGTTCTTC. The chain joins TRBV29-1 to TRBJ2-1, with TRBD1 matching 11 bases. V lost 3 bases to trimming and J lost 4 bases; unmatched junction nucleotides: 23. The CDR3 is 21 residues long. Germline V gene data show CDR1 as SQVTM and CDR2 as ANQGSEA.

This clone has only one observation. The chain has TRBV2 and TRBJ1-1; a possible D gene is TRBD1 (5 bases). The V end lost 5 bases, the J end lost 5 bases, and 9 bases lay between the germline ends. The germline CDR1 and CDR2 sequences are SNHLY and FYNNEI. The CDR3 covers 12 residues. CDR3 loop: CASSIGVTEAFF. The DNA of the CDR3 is TGTGCCAGCAGTATAGGGGTTACTGAAGCTTTCTTT.